The present TCR beta chain was sequenced within a study of T cell responses to AZD1222 COVID-19 vaccine. TCRdb's table, derived via immunoSEQ multiplex PCR, lists solely in-frame clones and lacks some. The profile shows under 130,000 clones, around nine tenths of them singletons. The CDR3 totals 12 residues. The germline V and J ends were trimmed by 6 bases and 7 bases, with 12 bases remaining between them. The chain recombines TRBV12-3 or TRBV12-4 with TRBJ1-1; D is ambiguous. This receptor was identified in an adult in good health. Source: peripheral blood, taken on day 0 of AZD1222 vaccination. Written as DNA, the CDR3 is TGTGCCAGCAGCAAAAGCGCTTTTGAAGCTTTCTTT. This encodes CASSKSAFEAFF.